The 4 T cell receptor beta chains reported below all come from one sample, sequenced in a study of blood T cell repertoires in COVID-19. Measured with immunoSEQ multiplex PCR; TCRdb has only the in-frame clones, and not every one. This repertoire shows approximately 450,000 clones, around 89% found once; its top ten account for roughly 4%. Sequencing was carried out using peripheral blood. Receptors were obtained from a woman in her twenties or thirties with acute or convalescent COVID-19.

V gene TRBV2 combines with J gene TRBJ2-7, with 7 bases fitting TRBD1. Germline V lookup: CDR1 SNHLY, CDR2 FYNNEI. This CDR3 contains 14 residues. V was clipped by 4 bases and J by 4 bases; unmatched bases: 7. The CDR3 loop reads CASSVRGPGYEQYF. The CDR3 DNA follows: TGTGCCAGCAGTGTGAGGGGGCCGGGGTACGAGCAGTACTTC. The whole variable domain, filled in from reference TRBV2 and TRBJ2-7, reads EPEVTQTPSHQVTQMGQEVILRCVPISNHLYFYWYRQILGQKVEFLVSFYNNEISEKSEIFDDQFSVERPDGSNFTLKIRSTKLEDSAMYFCASSVRGPGYEQYFGPGTRLTVT.

This sequence joins TRBV2 and TRBJ1-5; 7 nucleotides align to TRBD1. This CDR3 has 14 amino acids. Germline-derived CDR1 and CDR2 are SNHLY and FYNNEI. Germline trimming cut 2 bases from V and 3 bases from J; bases unmatched to any gene: 1. CDR3 nucleotide sequence: TGTGCCAGCAGTGAACAGGGGGTCAATCAGCCCCAGCATTTT. This translates into CASSEQGVNQPQHF.

The V gene is TRBV10-3, the J gene TRBJ2-3; tentative D call: TRBD1 (6 bases). The length of the CDR3 is 12 residues. Trimming removed 10 bases from V and 5 bases from J, with 13 bases in between. The germline V gene has CDR1 ENHRY and CDR2 SYGVKD. The CDR3 loop is CATTDSLDTQYF. CDR3 sequence (DNA): TGTGCCACGACGGACAGTTTAGATACGCAGTATTTT.

This clone showed up just a few times. The CDR3 region is CSPIVRGRENPEAFF. The CDR3 bases are TGCAGCCCGATCGTAAGGGGCAGGGAAAACCCTGAAGCTTTCTTT. The rearrangement uses TRBV29-1 and TRBJ1-1; the D gene is possibly TRBD1 (5 bases). V gave up 8 bases and J gave up 6 bases, with 25 bases separating them. Germline values: CDR1 SQVTM, CDR2 ANQGSEA. CDR3 length equals 15 residues.